This entry features one T cell receptor (beta chain) sequence. What it recognizes is unknown. The CDR3 sequence is 15 residues long. With 6 bases clipped from V and 2 bases from J, the junction kept 9 bases outside the gene matches. CDR1 is SGHRS, CDR2 YFSETQ, per germline. The record originates from a study of cytomegalovirus exposure and HLA in healthy donors. Study observations and caveats: One variant, a missense change in DCLRE1C, was linked in a later analysis to TCR beta V- and J-gene trimming. By a later analysis, the bulk of CMV-associated TCR beta chains appeared HLA-restricted.

This PCR relied on a set of 60 Vbeta primers and 13 Jbeta primers. The repertoire was sequenced with immunoSEQ multiplex PCR; TCRdb's copy has only in-frame clones and lacks some. The sample consists of 150,000 to 200,000 clones, more than 70% of them appearing once. The V call is TRBV5-1, the J call TRBJ2-7; 9 bases agree with TRBD2. The TCR originated in a man aged 35-49 years in good health and CMV-seropositive. Sequenced input: PBMCs. Here the CDR3 reads CASTSVREGAYEQYF. DNA of the CDR3: TGCGCCAGCACCTCTGTGCGGGAGGGCGCCTACGAGCAGTACTTC.